Sequencing of this T cell receptor (beta chain) was carried out in a study of T cell changes during pregnancy in multiple sclerosis. Trimming removed 7 bases from V and 4 bases from J; junction bases left unmatched: 9. The germline V gene has CDR1 MNHNS and CDR2 SASEGT. This CDR3 contains 14 residues. The assay was immunoSEQ multiplex PCR, and TCRdb's table has in-frame clones only and misses some. The sample yields some 60,000 clones, less than 90% seen once. The sample in question was CD4+ T cells from peripheral blood mononuclear cells, obtained in the third trimester of pregnancy. This sequence originates from a female donor with multiple sclerosis, enrolled in a pregnancy study. The V call is TRBV6-1, the J call TRBJ1-2, with 7 positions matching TRBD1. CDR3 amino acids: CASTPHEGAYGYTF. The CDR3 DNA reads TGTGCCAGCACTCCTCACGAGGGGGCCTATGGCTACACCTTC.